Judged by abundance, the clone carrying this T cell receptor (beta chain) is medium-sized. The antigen remains unidentified. The sample is drawn from a study of somatic mutations in cytotoxic T cells in rheumatoid arthritis. General observations from the study: No age-related increase in CD8+ clonality was seen in healthy controls, but one was seen in rheumatoid arthritis patients.

Sequencing was performed with immunoSEQ multiplex PCR; in TCRdb, only in-frame clones are kept and a portion is missing. Seen here are 12,000 or so clones, over 65% observed once, and the top ten hold more than 30%. Input material: CD8+ T cells sorted from blood. The clonotype originates from a man in his 60s in good health.

DNA for the CDR3: TGTGCCAGCAGCTCTAGCGTGGGACAGCCTGAAAAACTGTTTTTT. This encodes CASSSSVGQPEKLFF. The chain carries TRBV4-2 and TRBJ1-4; 7 positions match TRBD1. Germline V CDR1 and CDR2: LGHNA, YNFKEQ. This CDR3 contains 15 residues. V was pared by 5 bases and J by 7 bases, with 10 bases of the junction left unmatched.